Listed below are T cell receptor beta chains from one sample, sequenced in a study of cytomegalovirus exposure and HLA in healthy donors. The data were produced by immunoSEQ multiplex PCR, yet TCRdb's version contains in-frame clones alone and is incomplete. The repertoire holds about 130,000 clones, with 75% to 80% as singletons. The specimen sequenced was PBMCs. All receptors derive from a young man in good health and CMV-seronegative. Both conserved end residues are part of each CDR3. The D gene is left open where the match is weak. The size entry is marked missing in some rows and otherwise reads once, few, many or a size class.

>TRBJ2-2|-|TRBV29-1|12|-
TGCAGCGTGGTCACTGGCACCGGGGAGCTGTTTTTT
CSVVTGTGELFF
>TRBJ2-1|TRBD1|TRBV19|15|few
TGTGCCAGTAGTATCTCCGGGACAGGGGTGGGTGAGCAGTTCTTC
CASSISGTGVGEQFF
>TRBJ2-7|-|TRBV30|16|-
TGTGCCTGGAGTGGGGGGGTGGGGACCCGGGTCCACGAGCAGTACTTC
CAWSGGVGTRVHEQYF
>TRBJ2-5|TRBD2|TRBV7-6|17|-
TGTGCCAGCAGCGCCGGACTAGCGGGAGGAAGAGAAGAGACCCAGTACTTC
CASSAGLAGGREETQYF
>TRBJ2-7|-|TRBV2|14|-
TGTGCCAGCAGCGAAGGGCCCCCTCCTTACGAGCAGTACTTC
CASSEGPPPYEQYF
>TRBJ2-7|-|TRBV27|13|-
TGTGCCAGCAGATCAGGACAGAGCTACGAGCAGTACTTC
CASRSGQSYEQYF
>TRBJ1-5|-|TRBV28|17|few
TGTGCCAGCAGACCCTCCCGACAGTCCCATAGCAATCAGCCCCAGCATTTT
CASRPSRQSHSNQPQHF
>TRBJ2-7|TRBD1|TRBV27|15|-
TGTGCCAGCAGTTTATCGACAGGGCCCCTCTACGAGCAGTACTTC
CASSLSTGPLYEQYF
>TRBJ2-7|-|TRBV6-6|13|few
TGTGCCAGCAGTGCAGGGTACTCCTACGAGCAGTACTTC
CASSAGYSYEQYF
>TRBJ2-7|-|TRBV5-4|14|-
TGTGCCAGCAGCTTGCTGGACAGCTCCTACGAGCAGTACTTC
CASSLLDSSYEQYF
>TRBJ1-4|-|TRBV4-1|13|-
TGCGCCAGCAGCCAATGGCGAGGTGAAAAACTGTTTTTT
CASSQWRGEKLFF
>TRBJ2-5|-|TRBV7-7|13|-
TGTGCTAGCAGCTTAAATGAGCAAGAGACCCAGTACTTC
CASSLNEQETQYF
>TRBJ2-2|TRBD1|TRBV19|15|-
TGTGCCAGTAGTATCCAGACAGGGTACACCGGGGAGCTGTTTTTT
CASSIQTGYTGELFF
>TRBJ2-3|TRBD1|TRBV4-1|16|-
TGCGCCAGCAGCCAACAGGGGGACAGGGGGATTGATACGCAGTATTTT
CASSQQGDRGIDTQYF
>TRBJ2-7|-|TRBV2|13|-
TGTGCCAGCATGAGGGCAGGAAAGCCTCGGCAGTACTTC
CASMRAGKPRQYF
>TRBJ2-3|-|TRBV9|17|-
TGTGCCAGCAGCAGCACCTTGGACAGTCTATTCACAGATACGCAGTATTTT
CASSSTLDSLFTDTQYF
>TRBJ2-5|TRBD1|TRBV30|15|few
TGTGCCTGGAGTCGGGGACAGGGGACTGGGGAGACCCAGTACTTC
CAWSRGQGTGETQYF
>TRBJ1-1|-|TRBV19|13|-
TGTGCCAGTAGTGACAGGTCCGCCACTGAAGCTTTCTTT
CASSDRSATEAFF
>TRBJ2-7|-|TRBV30|11|-
TGTGCCTGGAGCCCAATCTACGAGCAGTACTTC
CAWSPIYEQYF
>TRBJ2-2|TRBD1|TRBV19|15|-
TGTGCCAGTAGTATAGACAGGGGGATCACCGGGGAGCTGTTTTTT
CASSIDRGITGELFF
>TRBJ2-7|-|TRBV25-1|14|-
TGTGCCAGCAGTGAATCGGAGGAGTACGGCGAGCAGTACTTC
CASSESEEYGEQYF
>TRBJ2-3|TRBD2|TRBV7-6|17|-
TGTGCCAGCAGCTTAGGATGGCTAGCGGGAGGGGAGAATACGCAGTATTTT
CASSLGWLAGGENTQYF
>TRBJ1-5|-|TRBV5-4|14|few
TGTGCCAGCAGCAGGCCGGGAGAAAATCAGCCCCAGCATTTT
CASSRPGENQPQHF
>TRBJ2-2|TRBD2|TRBV9|17|once
TGTGCCAGCAGCGTAGGGACTAGCGGGAGGCAGACCGGGGAGCTGTTTTTT
CASSVGTSGRQTGELFF
>TRBJ2-1|TRBD2|TRBV27|12|-
TGTGCCAGCCGAGCGGGGGGGAATGAGCAGTTCTTC
CASRAGGNEQFF
>TRBJ2-1|-|TRBV18|14|-
TGTGCCAGCTCACCATCAACGGGATTTGGAGAGCAGTTCTTC
CASSPSTGFGEQFF
>TRBJ2-5|-|TRBV5-1|13|-
TGCGCCAGCAGCCCAGGGGACCAAGAGACCCAGTACTTC
CASSPGDQETQYF
>TRBJ2-1|-|TRBV7-3|16|-
TGTGCCAGCAGCTTAGGAGTTCTAAATAATTACAATGAGCAGTTCTTC
CASSLGVLNNYNEQFF
>TRBJ2-2|-|TRBV29-1|12|-
TGCAGCGTTGTACGAGGGGGCGGGGAGCTGTTTTTT
CSVVRGGGELFF
>TRBJ1-4|-|TRBV28|15|few
TGTGCCAGCAGTCCTCAGGGGCGGACTAATGAAAAACTGTTTTTT
CASSPQGRTNEKLFF
>TRBJ2-1|TRBD2|TRBV29-1|20|-
TGCAGCGGGCTGGGACCTTCTGCGACTTCCGGGACTAGCGGCCACAATGAGCAGTTCTTC
CSGLGPSATSGTSGHNEQFF
>TRBJ2-3|TRBD2|TRBV7-6|22|few
TGTGCCAGCAGCTTATATCACGGGACTAGCGGGAGGGCCGTAACTAGCACAGATACGCAGTATTTT
CASSLYHGTSGRAVTSTDTQYF
>TRBJ2-7|TRBD1|TRBV9|15|-
TGTGCCAGCAGCACTTCCGGGACAGACAACTACGAGCAGTACTTC
CASSTSGTDNYEQYF
>TRBJ1-2|-|TRBV28|14|once
TGTGCCAGCAGTTTAGTCACAGGGAACTATGGCTACACCTTC
CASSLVTGNYGYTF
>TRBJ2-1|TRBD2|TRBV6-5|14|once
TGTGCCAGCAGTTACGGGGATAGCGGGAGTGAGCAGTTCTTC
CASSYGDSGSEQFF
>TRBJ2-1|TRBD1|TRBV19|15|-
TGTGCCAGTAGTCTCGACAGGGCCTCCTACAATGAGCAGTTCTTC
CASSLDRASYNEQFF
>TRBJ2-3|-|TRBV19|15|-
TGTGCCAGTAGTACCCGATCCGCGAGCACAGATACGCAGTATTTT
CASSTRSASTDTQYF
>TRBJ1-3|-|TRBV6-1|18|-
TGTGCCAGCAGTGCCCCGGAGGGCAGATTAAGCTCTGGAAACACCATATATTTT
CASSAPEGRLSSGNTIYF
>TRBJ1-1|TRBD1|TRBV19|15|-
TGTGCCAGTAGTATAGTTGACAGGGTTGGCACTGAAGCTTTCTTT
CASSIVDRVGTEAFF
>TRBJ2-7|TRBD2|TRBV30|13|-
TGTGCCTGGACCTGGGGGGGAGGTCTCGAGCAGTACTTC
CAWTWGGGLEQYF
>TRBJ2-7|TRBD1|TRBV5-5|14|-
TGTGCCAGCTGTGAAACAGGGGATCGGTACGAGCAGTACTTC
CASCETGDRYEQYF
>TRBJ2-7|TRBD2|TRBV29-1|13|-
TGCAGCGTGTTGACTAGCGGTCCCTACGAGCAGTACTTC
CSVLTSGPYEQYF
>TRBJ2-1|-|TRBV5-4|13|-
TGTGCCAGCAGCTCCACTGGAGCGGGTGAGCAGTTCTTC
CASSSTGAGEQFF
>TRBJ1-1|TRBD1|TRBV18|15|few
TGTGCCAGCTCACCAATGGGGACAGCCAACACTGAAGCTTTCTTT
CASSPMGTANTEAFF
>TRBJ1-1|-|TRBV5-5|13|-
TGTGCCAGCAGCATAGAATTGGAGACTGAAGCTTTCTTT
CASSIELETEAFF
>TRBJ2-1|TRBD2|TRBV27|16|-
TGTGCCAGCAGTTTATCGTTCGGGGACTATTGGAATGAGCAGTTCTTC
CASSLSFGDYWNEQFF
>TRBJ2-7|TRBD2|TRBV4-1|17|-
TGCGCCAGCAGCCAAGATAGGGCTAGCGGGGGATCCTACGAGCAGTACTTC
CASSQDRASGGSYEQYF
>TRBJ1-1|-|TRBV19|12|few
TGTGCCAGTAGTACGTCGGTAACTGAAGCTTTCTTT
CASSTSVTEAFF
>TRBJ2-7|TRBD2|TRBV7-8|14|once
TGTGCCAGCAGCTTTCTCCGGGAGGCCTACGAGCAGTACTTC
CASSFLREAYEQYF
>TRBJ2-5|TRBD2|TRBV28|14|-
TGTGCCAGCAGCGGACTAGCGGGAGCTGAAACCCAGTACTTC
CASSGLAGAETQYF
>TRBJ2-1|-|TRBV7-8|11|-
TGTGCCAGCAGCTTAAGGACTGCTCAGTTCTTC
CASSLRTAQFF
>TRBJ2-7|TRBD2|TRBV4-2|16|-
TGTGCCAGCAGCCAAGAGATTGGAGCGGGGGCCTACGAGCAGTACTTC
CASSQEIGAGAYEQYF
>TRBJ1-2|-|TRBV6-5|13|once
TGTGCCAGCAGATCAACAGGCACCTATGGCTACACCTTC
CASRSTGTYGYTF
>TRBJ2-3|-|TRBV4-2|17|once
TGTGCCAGCAGCCGGATAGGGGAAGGGCGGTTGTCAGATACGCAGTATTTT
CASSRIGEGRLSDTQYF
>TRBJ2-2|TRBD2|TRBV7-2|15|once
TGTGCCAGCAGCTTAAGGCTAGCGGGAGCCGGGGAGCTGTTTTTT
CASSLRLAGAGELFF
>TRBJ2-3|-|TRBV21-1|20|-
TGTGCCAGCAGCAAAATACCCAAAAAAAGACAGGGGCGGGTGGAAGATACGCAGTATTTT
CASSKIPKKRQGRVEDTQYF
>TRBJ1-4|TRBD1|TRBV5-5|18|-
TGTGCCAGCAGCTCGAACCCCATCAGGGGGTGGGCTAATGAAAAACTGTTTTTT
CASSSNPIRGWANEKLFF
>TRBJ2-1|TRBD1|TRBV27|17|-
TGTGCCAGCAGTTTATCCCTTAGGACAGGGATCAACAATGAGCAGTTCTTC
CASSLSLRTGINNEQFF
>TRBJ2-1|TRBD2|TRBV4-1|13|few
TGCGCCAGCAGCCAAGGTCCGGGACTAACGCAGTTCTTC
CASSQGPGLTQFF
>TRBJ2-5|-|TRBV2|12|-
TGTGCCACAAACCGGGACTCAGAGACCCAGTACTTC
CATNRDSETQYF